A single sample gave rise to the 23 T cell receptor beta chains below, sequenced in a study of T-cell memory formation after mild COVID-19. TCRdb ran MiXCR on the 5' RACE reads and lists one entry per CDR3 protein. The table lists 100,000 to 150,000 distinct CDR3 sequences, more than 15% of them singletons. Sample: PBMCs or a T cell subset sorted from them (not recorded which). The receptor set was obtained from a man between 18 and 35 years old who had mild COVID-19 (a few samples of this study predate the infection). Cell type and time point are not known.

This clonotype has a single count. This sequence joins TRBV20-1 and TRBJ2-4, with a possible D match to TRBD2 (6 bases). The germline CDR1 and CDR2 sequences are DFQATT and SNEGSKA (reference sequence). CDR3 length: 17 amino acids. Trimming pared 6 bases from V and 0 bases from J, leaving 21 bases between. The CDR3 DNA reads as TGCAGTGCCCCCCATCGGGGGAGATTTCTAGCCAAAAACATTCAGTACTTC. Its protein is CSAPHRGRFLAKNIQYF.

This clonotype was seen more than once but under ten times. This chain uses TRBV9 with TRBJ2-5; D perhaps matches TRBD2 (5 bases). Trimming removed 0 bases from V and 1 base from J, with 7 bases in between. This CDR3 has 14 residues. Looked up from germline, CDR1 is SGDLS and CDR2 is YYNGEE. DNA for the CDR3: TGTGCCAGCAGCGTAGGGACTTTCCAAGAGACCCAGTACTTC. Its translation: CASSVGTFQETQYF. The full variable domain, its missing parts supplied by reference TRBV9 and TRBJ2-5, is DSGVTQTPKHLITATGQRVTLRCSPRSGDLSVYWYQQSLDQGLQFLIQYYNGEERAKGNILERFSAQQFPDLHSELNLSSLELGDSALYFCASSVGTFQETQYFGPGTRLLVL.

The chain uses TRBV12-3 or TRBV12-4 and TRBJ2-5; D gene uncertain. Trimming removed 2 bases from V and 2 bases from J, with 9 bases in between. The CDR3 consists of 14 residues. CDR3: CASSLPTTQETQYF. CDR3 nucleotide sequence: TGTGCCAGCAGTTTACCGACAACGCAAGAGACCCAGTACTTC.

The rearrangement joins TRBV20-1 to TRBJ1-2; tentative D call: TRBD1 (5 bases). Germline V gene sequence: CDR1 DFQATT, CDR2 SNEGSKA (reference sequence). This CDR3 contains 12 residues. V was trimmed by 6 bases and J by 6 bases, leaving 14 bases between them. The CDR3 protein is CSADRGANGYTF. Here the CDR3 DNA reads TGCAGTGCCGATAGGGGCGCGAATGGCTACACCTTC.

This clonotype has a handful of counts. The chain joins TRBV7-8 to TRBJ2-5, with 10 bases fitting TRBD2. The germline V gene has CDR1 SGHVS and CDR2 FQNEAQ. Germline trimming cut 3 bases from V and 1 base from J; bases unmatched to any gene: 5. The CDR3 contains 16 residues. CDR3 in amino acids: CASSLTSGRAQETQYF. CDR3 nucleotides: TGTGCCAGCAGCTTGACTAGCGGGCGTGCCCAAGAGACCCAGTACTTC.

This clonotype turned up a few times. This chain uses TRBV20-1 with TRBJ2-2, with 10 bases fitting TRBD2. Germline V lookup: CDR1 DFQATT, CDR2 SNEGSKA (reference sequence). CDR3 length: 16 amino acids. J gave up 2 bases and V 4 bases, and 7 bases lay outside the gene matches. This chain's CDR3 is CSAIPSGGGNTGELFF. DNA of the CDR3: TGCAGTGCTATTCCCAGCGGGGGGGGAAACACCGGGGAGCTGTTTTTT.

The chain recombines TRBV5-1 with TRBJ2-2; D not certain. Trimming shortened V by 5 bases and J by 7 bases, and 12 bases separated the two germline ends. Germline V gene sequence: CDR1 SGHRS, CDR2 YFSETQ. The CDR3 length is 13 residues. CDR3 nucleotide sequence: TGCGCCAGCAGACTCCTAGAACTCGGGGAGCTGTTTTTT. Encoded protein: CASRLLELGELFF.

This clonotype was seen more than once but under ten times. The chain carries TRBV5-1 and TRBJ2-3; D not certain. CDR3 length: 15 residues. Looked up from germline, CDR1 is SGHRS and CDR2 is YFSETQ. Trimming cost V 4 bases and J 3 bases, with 15 bases left between them. The CDR3 sequence: CASSRSGPRTDTQYF. For the CDR3, the DNA is TGCGCCAGCAGCCGTAGTGGCCCTAGGACAGATACGCAGTATTTT.

The chain is built from TRBV5-1 and TRBJ2-7, with 7 bases fitting TRBD1. CDR1 SGHRS and CDR2 YFSETQ come from the germline V gene. Trimming removed 3 bases from V and 0 bases from J; junction bases left unmatched: 6. The length of the CDR3 is 15 residues. The CDR3 bases are TGCGCCAGCAGCTGGGGGACAGTAAGCTCCTACGAGCAGTACTTC. It encodes CASSWGTVSSYEQYF. Looking up the rest from reference TRBV5-1 and TRBJ2-7 gives the full variable domain: KAGVTQTPRYLIKTRGQQVTLSCSPISGHRSVSWYQQTPGQGLQFLFEYFSETQRNKGNFPGRFSGRQFSNSRSEMNVSTLELGDSALYLCASSWGTVSSYEQYFGPGTRLTVT.

This clonotype was found once. V usage is TRBV7-2 and J usage is TRBJ2-4; a possible D gene is TRBD2 (6 bases). Per germline, CDR1 SGHTA and CDR2 FQGNSA. The CDR3 sequence is 17 residues long. Between the trimmed V and J ends, which lost 2 bases and 0 bases, there was a span of 14 bases. CDR3 bases: TGTGCCAGCAGCTTATTTTTCGCGGGGCTAGCCAAAAACATTCAGTACTTC. Protein product: CASSLFFAGLAKNIQYF.

In its sample, this clonotype was seen a few times. The gene calls are TRBV5-1 and TRBJ2-1; TRBD2 aligns across 7 bases. This CDR3 comprises 15 residues. The germline V gene has CDR1 SGHRS and CDR2 YFSETQ. The trim removed 4 bases at V and 6 bases at J, leaving 10 bases unmatched. CDR3 sequence: CASSPTAGSGNEQFF. CDR3 nucleotides: TGCGCCAGCAGCCCGACAGCGGGAAGTGGCAATGAGCAGTTCTTC.

This clonotype was observed a few times. The chain carries TRBV12-3 or TRBV12-4 and TRBJ1-1, with D uncertain. CDR3 length: 14 residues. V lost 3 bases, J lost 4 bases, and 12 bases lay in between. The CDR3: CASSFRQGGTEAFF. DNA for the CDR3: TGTGCCAGCAGTTTTAGGCAAGGCGGCACTGAAGCTTTCTTT.

This clonotype occurred a few times. The chain is built from TRBV19 and TRBJ2-3, with D possibly being TRBD2 (7 bases). The germline V gene encodes CDR1 LNHDA and CDR2 SQIVND (reference sequence). The CDR3 sequence is 16 residues long. Trimming shortened V by 1 base and J by 3 bases, and 14 bases separated the two germline ends. CDR3 sequence reads: CASSIVAGARTDTQYF. The CDR3 DNA follows: TGTGCCAGTAGTATAGTGGCGGGGGCGAGAACAGATACGCAGTATTTT.

This clonotype was counted a few times. CDR3 amino acids: CASSFLAGGADTQYF. In DNA, the CDR3 is TGTGCCAGCAGCTTTTTAGCGGGGGGGGCAGATACGCAGTATTTT. The rearrangement links TRBV11-2 to TRBJ2-3, with TRBD2 matching over 11 bases. CDR1 SGHAT and CDR2 FQNNGV come from the germline V gene. CDR3 length: 15 amino acids. V lost 3 bases and J lost 4; bases outside the gene matches: 3.

CDR3 nucleotides: TGTGCCACCAGCATCTCCGGGACAGCTTCTAACTATGGCTACACCTTC. It yields the protein CATSISGTASNYGYTF. The gene calls are TRBV15 and TRBJ1-2; 7 bases are a match to TRBD1. The V and J ends lost 4 bases and 0 bases, in that order; junction bases with no gene match: 8. Germline values: CDR1 LNHNV, CDR2 YYDKDF (reference sequence). This CDR3 is built from 16 residues.

The chain joins TRBV4-3 to TRBJ2-2, with 9 positions matching TRBD1. The CDR3 is made up of 16 amino acids. V lost 0 bases, J lost 7 bases, and 6 bases stayed unmatched. Per germline, CDR1 LGHNA and CDR2 YSLEER. The CDR3 protein is CASSQEVYRGLGELFF. CDR3 in DNA: TGCGCCAGCAGCCAAGAAGTCTACAGGGGGCTCGGGGAGCTGTTTTTT.

DNA of the CDR3: TGTGCCAGCAGCCCCGGGCTAGCGGGGGGGGCCTGGGCTGAGCAGTTCTTC. Translated, it gives CASSPGLAGGAWAEQFF. This chain links TRBV7-2 with TRBJ2-1; 12 positions agree with TRBD2. The germline V gene encodes CDR1 SGHTA and CDR2 FQGNSA. V shed 5 bases and J 9 bases; nucleotides not matched to a gene: 14. This CDR3 region has 17 residues.

V is TRBV6-4 and J is TRBJ2-1; TRBD2 matches at 11 bases. CDR3 length: 17 residues. Germline CDR1 reads MRHNA; CDR2 reads SNTAGT. Losses at the gene ends were 0 bases for V and 6 bases for J; bases not matched to a gene: 7. The CDR3 loop is CASSDSPRLAGTNEQFF. As DNA, the CDR3 is TGTGCCAGCAGTGACTCACCACGACTAGCGGGGACCAATGAGCAGTTCTTC.

A few counts support this clonotype. The rearrangement joins TRBV7-2 to TRBJ2-3; D gene uncertain. Trimming stripped 3 bases from V and 3 bases from J, with 19 bases between. Germline values: CDR1 SGHTA, CDR2 FQGNSA. The CDR3 has 17 residues. The CDR3 loop reads CASSFQRARRITDTQYF. The CDR3 DNA reads as TGTGCCAGCAGCTTCCAAAGGGCTAGAAGGATTACAGATACGCAGTATTTT.

This chain links TRBV5-4 with TRBJ2-3; a weak D match, TRBD2 (6 bases). The CDR3 totals 14 residues. Trimming left V 1 base short and J 6 bases short, with 12 bases between. CDR1 is SGHNT and CDR2 is YYREEE in the germline V gene (reference sequence). The CDR3 region is CASSLRGGKDTQYF. Written as DNA, the CDR3 is TGTGCCAGCAGCTTGAGGGGAGGCAAGGATACGCAGTATTTT. Using reference TRBV5-4 and TRBJ2-3 for the parts outside the CDR3, the full variable domain is ETGVTQSPTHLIKTRGQQVTLRCSSQSGHNTVSWYQQALGQGPQFIFQYYREEENGRGNFPPRFSGLQFPNYSSELNVNALELDDSALYLCASSLRGGKDTQYFGPGTRLTVL.

The chain carries TRBV7-2 and TRBJ1-2, with TRBD1 matching over 7 bases. The V segment lost 5 bases and the J segment 3 bases; nucleotides outside the gene matches: 3. The germline V gene encodes CDR1 SGHTA and CDR2 FQGNSA. The CDR3 is 13 residues long. CDR3 sequence (DNA): TGTGCCAGCAGCCAGACAGGGTACTATGGCTACACCTTC. This gives the protein CASSQTGYYGYTF.

In this sample, this clonotype turned up many times. This rearrangement joins TRBV11-2 to TRBJ2-1, with a weak D call TRBD2 (5 bases). Between the trimmed V and J ends, which lost 3 bases and 5 bases, there was a span of 11 bases. The CDR3 sequence is 14 residues long. Germline loops: CDR1 SGHAT, CDR2 FQNNGV. The CDR3, as DNA: TGTGCCAGCAGCTTGTCTGACTATCACAATGAGCAGTTCTTC. Translation gives CASSLSDYHNEQFF.

This clonotype was seen only a few times. This chain connects TRBV7-2 to TRBJ2-5; the D is unclear. Trimming took 6 bases from V and 1 from J, leaving 9 bases between them. The CDR3 runs to 13 residues. Germline V gene lookup returns CDR1 SGHTA and CDR2 FQGNSA. CDR3: CASRLASQETQYF. The CDR3 DNA follows: TGTGCCAGCAGGCTGGCGTCCCAAGAGACCCAGTACTTC. Filled out from reference TRBV7-2 and TRBJ2-5, the complete variable domain reads GAGVSQSPSNKVTEKGKDVELRCDPISGHTALYWYRQSLGQGLEFLIYFQGNSAPDKSGLPSDRFSAERTGGSVSTLTIQRTQQEDSAVYLCASRLASQETQYFGPGTRLLVL.